This TCR beta chain was recorded in a study of T cells after yellow fever vaccination. Study-level results: Primary-vaccination clones mostly resurfaced post-booster (96% CD4, roughly 90% CD8).

For this clonotype: Its antigen remains unidentified.

TCRdb used MiXCR to reprocess the 5' RACE reads, holding one entry per CDR3 protein. This sample has about 370,000 distinct CDR3 sequences, with 9.5% to 13% found just once. This CDR3 contains 13 residues. Trimming removed 4 bases at V and 7 bases at J, with 14 bases between. In germline, CDR1 is SGHTA, CDR2 FQGNSA. The sample in question was PBMCs, obtained on the day of the first yellow fever vaccination. The V call is TRBV7-2, the J call TRBJ2-7; D might be TRBD1 (7 bases). This TCR was recovered from a man aged 18 to 30 who received the YFV17D yellow fever vaccine. Written as DNA, the CDR3 is TGTGCCAGCAGCTCCCTTCCAGGGGGGGAGCAGTACGTC. Residues: CASSSLPGGEQYV.